These 28 T cell receptor beta chains were sequenced from one sample in a study of T cell responses to AZD1222 COVID-19 vaccine (dated by TCRdb to the early 2020s). Interpreted using the paper, the time point label stands for: about 28 days (+/-7) after the second vaccine dose. The library relied on the immunoSEQ multiplex PCR assay. TCRdb mirrors the immuneACCESS table, restricted to in-frame sequences. Some clones are absent from its copies; in checked studies, under half trace to an unresolved V gene, and the reason for the others is unknown. The sample yields 160,000 or so clones; around 86% were counted once. The ten largest clones capture just over 9% of the sample. This specimen consisted of peripheral blood, obtained 28 days after the second AZD1222 dose. The source is an adult who received the AZD1222 COVID-19 vaccine.

This chain links TRBV6-2 or TRBV6-3 with TRBJ2-7; D is unresolved. Per the germline V gene, CDR1 is MNHEY and CDR2 is SVGEGT. The CDR3 loop spans 14 amino acids. Trimming stripped 2 bases from V and 0 bases from J, with 8 bases between. The CDR3 is CASSYVLSSYEQYF. In nucleotides, the CDR3 is TGTGCCAGCAGTTACGTTCTGAGCTCCTACGAGCAGTACTTC.

As concerns this clone: Sequence at one end of the junction differs from germline and may be a read error. This chain links TRBV11-2 with TRBJ2-1; 9 nucleotides agree with TRBD2. This CDR3 region has 12 residues. Germline V gene data show CDR1 as SGHAT and CDR2 as FQNNGV. CDR3 sequence: CASSLAGAEQFF. The CDR3 DNA follows: TGTGCCAGCAGTTTAGCGGGAGCTGAGCAGTTCTTC.

The chain recombines TRBV4-2 with TRBJ1-5; no clear D gene. V gave up 0 bases and J gave up 11 bases, with 17 bases separating them. Per germline, CDR1 LGHNA and CDR2 YNFKEQ. This CDR3 region has 15 residues. In DNA form, the CDR3 reads TGTGCCAGCAGCCAAGACGGTGGCAATTTTAAGGCCCAGCATTTT. It encodes CASSQDGGNFKAQHF.

The rearrangement uses TRBV28 and TRBJ1-1, with unresolved D. The CDR3 totals 15 residues. Per the germline V gene, CDR1 is MDHEN and CDR2 is SYDVKM. V was pared by 4 bases and J by 5 bases, with 17 bases between. CDR3 amino acids: CASSSFQGGGTEAFF. As DNA, the CDR3 is TGTGCCAGCAGTTCCTTCCAAGGAGGAGGGACTGAAGCTTTCTTT.

The chain is built from TRBV28 and TRBJ1-4; D is possibly TRBD1 (5 bases). V gave up 5 bases and J gave up 3 bases, with 19 bases separating them. Germline CDR1 is MDHEN and CDR2 is SYDVKM. The CDR3 totals 17 residues. CDR3 DNA sequence: TGTGCCAGCAGTACACTCTTCCAGGGTCCAGCTAATGAAAAACTGTTTTTT. It is translated as CASSTLFQGPANEKLFF.

This clone was seen a handful of times. CDR3 sequence (DNA): TGTGCCACCAGCAGGGACAGGGGCAATCAGCCCCAGCATTTT. This gives the protein CATSRDRGNQPQHF. V gene TRBV15 combines with J gene TRBJ1-5, with 8 bases identical to TRBD1. CDR1 is LNHNV, CDR2 YYDKDF, per germline (reference sequence). The length of the CDR3 is 14 residues. The V gene end was trimmed by 3 bases and the J gene end by 2 bases; junction bases not matched to a gene: 0.

This clone was seen once. The chain carries TRBV28 and TRBJ1-4, with no clear D. The CDR3 consists of 12 residues. Germline V lookup: CDR1 MDHEN, CDR2 SYDVKM. Deletions cut 2 bases from V and 8 bases from J, with 6 bases between. In DNA form, the CDR3 reads TGTGCCAGCAGTTTACCCCTGGAAAAACTGTTTTTT. This translates into CASSLPLEKLFF. Full variable domain (rest looked up from reference TRBV28 and TRBJ1-4): DVKVTQSSRYLVKRTGEKVFLECVQDMDHENMFWYRQDPGLGLRLIYFSYDVKMKEKGDIPEGYSVSREKKERFSLILESASTNQTSMYLCASSLPLEKLFFGSGTQLSVL.

This clone was seen a handful of times. The chain has TRBV7-2 and TRBJ2-7; 8 bases are a match to TRBD1. The trim removed 1 base at V and 5 bases at J, leaving 10 bases unmatched. The germline CDR1 and CDR2 sequences are SGHTA and FQGNSA. CDR3 length equals 16 residues. The CDR3 bases are TGTGCCAGCAGCTTAGGTTTCGGACAGGGAAAAAACGAGCAGTACTTC. Its protein is CASSLGFGQGKNEQYF.

The V call is TRBV28, the J call TRBJ1-6; a weak D match, TRBD1 (5 bases). V shed 6 bases and J shed 4 bases, with 10 bases lying between them. The CDR3 is 14 residues long. Germline lookup yields CDR1 MDHEN and CDR2 SYDVKM. The CDR3 reads CASSNRQYNSPLHF. The CDR3, as DNA: TGTGCCAGCAGCAACAGACAGTATAATTCACCCCTCCACTTT.

The chain uses TRBV18 and TRBJ1-4; no clear D gene. The CDR3 has 15 amino acids. Germline lookup yields CDR1 KGHSH and CDR2 LQKENI. Trimming left V 2 bases short and J 4 bases short, with 11 bases between. The CDR3 loop reads CASSPRGNLNEKLFF. The CDR3 DNA reads TGTGCCAGCTCACCAAGAGGGAACCTTAATGAAAAACTGTTTTTT.

Written as DNA, the CDR3 is TGTGCCTGGAACCGAGCCCGGGACAACTCTGGAAACACCATATATTTT. It codes for CAWNRARDNSGNTIYF. The rearrangement joins TRBV30 to TRBJ1-3; D is perhaps TRBD1 (6 bases). Trimming removed 4 bases from V and 0 bases from J, with 16 bases in between. Germline values: CDR1 GTSNPN, CDR2 SVGIG (reference sequence). The CDR3 runs to 16 residues.

CDR3 coding DNA: TGTGCCAGCAGCCCCGCGCTGGGCAGCCAAGAGACCCAGTACTTC. It is translated as CASSPALGSQETQYF. The rearrangement joins TRBV6-6 to TRBJ2-5; D is ambiguous. The germline CDR1 and CDR2 sequences are MNHNY and SVGAGI (reference sequence). The CDR3 runs 15 residues. Deletions cut 6 bases from V and 1 base from J, with 15 bases between.

The chain has TRBV6-5 and TRBJ1-2; 8 bases map to TRBD1. The germline V gene has CDR1 MNHEY and CDR2 SVGAGI. The ends lost 2 bases at V and 4 bases at J; junction bases unmatched: 6. This CDR3 is 15 amino acids long. The CDR3 protein is CASSYTGQGGYGYTF. The CDR3 region has the DNA TGTGCCAGCAGTTACACCGGACAGGGTGGCTATGGCTACACCTTC.

V is TRBV7-2 and J is TRBJ1-1; D unresolved. The CDR3 consists of 13 residues. V was cut by 3 bases and J by 5 bases, with 10 bases left in between. The V gene's germline CDR1 is SGHTA and CDR2 FQGNSA. CDR3 nucleotides: TGTGCCAGCAGCTTGGCGGGGTTTACTGAAGCTTTCTTT. This codes for CASSLAGFTEAFF.

The chain is built from TRBV27 and TRBJ2-7, with unresolved D. The CDR3 is 14 amino acids. Per the germline V gene, CDR1 is MNHEY and CDR2 is SMNVEV (reference sequence). The V and J ends lost 3 bases and 3 bases respectively, with 12 bases between them. For the CDR3, the DNA is TGTGCCAGCAGTTTGGTTCAAGGAAGCTACGAGCAGTACTTC. Amino acid sequence: CASSLVQGSYEQYF.

The V call is TRBV12-5, the J call TRBJ2-1; D may match TRBD1 or TRBD2 (6 bases each). The germline gives CDR1 LGHNT, CDR2 FRNRAP. This CDR3 has 12 amino acids. Trimming removed 6 bases at V and 6 bases at J, with 9 bases between. DNA of the CDR3: TGTGCTAGTGGAGGGGGGCTCAATGAGCAGTTCTTC. This encodes CASGGGLNEQFF.

J is TRBJ2-7 and V is TRBV15, with 7 bases aligning to TRBD2. The CDR3 is made up of 18 amino acids. Per the germline V gene, CDR1 is LNHNV and CDR2 is YYDKDF (reference sequence). V lost 0 bases to trimming and J lost 3 bases; unmatched junction nucleotides: 14. The CDR3 DNA reads TGTGCCACCAGCAGAGATACTTTGTGGACTAGGAAGGTCTACGAGCAGTACTTC. Its translation is CATSRDTLWTRKVYEQYF.

The rearrangement links TRBV5-6 to TRBJ2-3; D gene uncertain. CDR1 is SGHDT and CDR2 is YYEEEE in the germline V gene. CDR3 size: 12 residues. Deletions cut 1 base from V and 11 bases from J, with 11 bases between. The CDR3 DNA is TGTGCCAGCAGCTTGCAACATTGGGAGCAGTATTTT. Residues: CASSLQHWEQYF.

A single count supports this clone. In DNA, the CDR3 is TGTGCCAGCAGCCAACCGGGACTATATTCCGGGGAGCTGTTTTTT. As protein: CASSQPGLYSGELFF. V usage is TRBV7-9 and J usage is TRBJ2-2; TRBD2 matches at 7 bases. V shed 5 bases and J 6 bases; nucleotides not matched to a gene: 9. Germline loops: CDR1 SEHNR, CDR2 FQNEAQ (reference sequence). CDR3 length equals 15 residues.

This chain connects TRBV10-3 to TRBJ2-1, with TRBD2 matching over 7 bases. Germline V gene lookup returns CDR1 ENHRY and CDR2 SYGVKD. This CDR3 is built from 15 residues. Losses at the gene ends were 3 bases for V and 3 bases for J; bases not matched to a gene: 5. CDR3 DNA: TGTGCCATCAGTGACGGAGGCGGGGGCTACAATGAGCAGTTCTTC. It yields the protein CAISDGGGGYNEQFF.

V gene TRBV18 combines with J gene TRBJ2-7; D possibly matches TRBD1 or TRBD2 (5 bases each). Between the trimmed V and J ends, which lost 4 bases and 3 bases, there was a span of 19 bases. The CDR3 totals 16 residues. CDR1 and CDR2 from the germline V gene are KGHSH and LQKENI. The CDR3 DNA follows: TGTGCCAGCTCACGCTCCGGGACGGCGAAAAACTACGAGCAGTACTTC. Translation gives CASSRSGTAKNYEQYF.

The V and J genes are TRBV7-3 and TRBJ2-5; 9 positions agree with TRBD2. The CDR3 extends over 16 amino acids. Trimming removed 5 bases from V and 4 bases from J; junction bases left unmatched: 11. Germline V lookup: CDR1 SGHTA, CDR2 FQGTGA. CDR3 sequence reads: CASSPDRAGGGETQYF. The CDR3 DNA reads TGTGCCAGCAGCCCCGACAGAGCGGGAGGTGGAGAGACCCAGTACTTC.

Concerning this clone itself: One junction end disagrees with the germline gene, perhaps due to a read error. Other DNA sequences in this sample translate to the same CDR3. The V call is TRBV24-1, the J call TRBJ2-1, with TRBD2 matching 7 bases. Germline V gives CDR1 KGHDR, CDR2 SFDVKD. The CDR3 spans 14 residues. The CDR3: CATSGTSAYNEQFF. DNA for the CDR3: TGTGCTACCAGTGGAACTAGCGCCTACAATGAGCAGTTCTTC.

The genes are TRBV19 and TRBJ2-1; D gene uncertain. Germline CDR1 LNHDA, CDR2 SQIVND (reference sequence). V was shortened by 6 bases and J by 5 bases, with 17 bases between the two germline ends. The CDR3 covers 15 residues. The CDR3 nucleotides read TGTGCCAGTAGCATAATCCCTCGGCCAGACAATGAGCAGTTCTTC. Its translation: CASSIIPRPDNEQFF.

The chain carries TRBV19 and TRBJ2-4; perhaps TRBD1 as D (6 bases). The CDR3 has 16 amino acids. V dropped 1 base and J dropped 5 bases, with 15 bases sitting between them. Germline lookup yields CDR1 LNHDA and CDR2 SQIVND (reference sequence). For the CDR3, the DNA is TGTGCCAGTAGTATAGCAGCCAGGGGAAGGCAAAACATTCAGTACTTC. This sequence encodes CASSIAARGRQNIQYF.

The chain carries TRBV5-1 and TRBJ2-6; 8 positions match TRBD1. V lost 6 bases and J lost 2; bases outside the gene matches: 7. Germline lookup yields CDR1 SGHRS and CDR2 YFSETQ. The CDR3 is 16 residues long. The CDR3 loop reads CASTVQGVAGANVLTF. The CDR3 DNA reads TGCGCCAGCACTGTACAGGGGGTTGCTGGGGCCAACGTCCTGACTTTC.

This rearrangement joins TRBV5-1 to TRBJ2-7, with 11 bases that match TRBD2. Per germline, CDR1 SGHRS and CDR2 YFSETQ. CDR3 length equals 14 residues. The trim removed 2 bases at V and 4 bases at J, leaving 2 bases unmatched. DNA of the CDR3: TGCGCCAGCAGCTTTACTAGCGGGAGTTACGAGCAGTACTTC. Translating gives CASSFTSGSYEQYF.

This clone has a handful of counts. J is TRBJ2-2 and V is TRBV9; D remains unclear. CDR3 length equals 13 residues. Trimming stripped 3 bases from V and 4 bases from J, with 7 bases between. CDR1 and CDR2 from the germline V gene are SGDLS and YYNGEE. CDR3 residues: CASSAPATGELFF. The CDR3 DNA reads as TGTGCCAGCAGCGCCCCAGCCACCGGGGAGCTGTTTTTT.